The rows below give T cell receptor beta chains drawn from one sample of a study of blood T cell repertoires in COVID-19. Measured with immunoSEQ multiplex PCR; TCRdb has only the in-frame clones, and not every one. The profile covers 120,000 or so clones, with about four fifths appearing a single time and roughly a sixth taken by the ten largest. The sequenced sample was peripheral blood. Receptor source: a man aged 25 to 45 with COVID-19, enrolled during active disease. Both conserved end residues are part of each CDR3. The D gene is left open where the match is weak. For some rows the clone size is stated as once, few or many, or as a class when expanded; others skip it.

abundance	d_gene	v_gene	j_gene	CDR3nt	CDR3aa
NA	NA	TRBV24-1	TRBJ2-2	TGTGCCACCAGTGATGAGAACAGGGTTGGGGAGCTGTTTTTT	CATSDENRVGELFF
NA	NA	TRBV6-5	TRBJ1-6	TGTGCCAGCAGTTTTAATAATTCACCCCTCCACTTT	CASSFNNSPLHF
NA	NA	TRBV5-5	TRBJ2-3	TGTGCCAGCAGCTTGAACCTAGTGCTCACAGATACGCAGTATTTT	CASSLNLVLTDTQYF
NA	NA	TRBV7-2	TRBJ1-1	TGTGCCAGCAGCCTAAGGGGCACTGAAGCTTTCTTT	CASSLRGTEAFF
NA	NA	TRBV6-5	TRBJ2-1	TGTGCCAGCAGTTACCTAGCGAGAGGATACAATGAGCAGTTCTTC	CASSYLARGYNEQFF
NA	NA	TRBV6-2/TRBV6-3	TRBJ1-6	TGTGCCAGCAGTTACTCCGACTACTGGGTAGAGTCACCCCTCCACTTT	CASSYSDYWVESPLHF
NA	NA	TRBV9	TRBJ2-3	TGTGCCAGCAGCGTCACGGGAGTAATCACAGATACGCAGTATTTT	CASSVTGVITDTQYF
NA	NA	TRBV5-1	TRBJ2-2	TGCGCCAGCAGCTTGGCTGGGCCGAACACCGGGGAGCTGTTTTTT	CASSLAGPNTGELFF
NA	NA	TRBV6-5	TRBJ2-4	TGTGCCAGTATCGGACACCAAAGAATTCAGTACTTC	CASIGHQRIQYF
NA	NA	TRBV11-2	TRBJ2-5	TGTGCCAGCAGCTTAGTCGAAGGGGCCGAGACCCAGTACTTC	CASSLVEGAETQYF
NA	NA	TRBV6-4	TRBJ2-7	TGTGCCAGCAGTGACGGTCTTTCTTACGCTATTAAACCAGAGCAGTACTTC	CASSDGLSYAIKPEQYF
NA	TRBD2	TRBV7-3	TRBJ2-1	TGTGCCAGCAGCATCGGACTAGCCAATGAGCAGTTCTTC	CASSIGLANEQFF
NA	TRBD1	TRBV4-1	TRBJ2-7	TGCGCCAGCAGCCAACAGGGGGCAGTGGGGGAGCAGTACTTC	CASSQQGAVGEQYF
many	TRBD1	TRBV11-3	TRBJ2-1	TGTGCCAGCAGCTCCCGGACAGGGGCGCTATTAGATGAGCAGTTCTTC	CASSSRTGALLDEQFF
NA	TRBD1	TRBV5-4	TRBJ1-1	TGTGCCAGCAGCTTTGGACAGGAGAACACTGAAGCTTTCTTT	CASSFGQENTEAFF
NA	TRBD1	TRBV7-8	TRBJ1-5	TGTGCCAGCAGCTCCGGACAGGGATACCTTCGCAATCAGCCCCAGCATTTT	CASSSGQGYLRNQPQHF
NA	NA	TRBV20-1	TRBJ1-2	TGCAGTGCTAGTAGGGGGACCGACTATGGCTACACCTTC	CSASRGTDYGYTF